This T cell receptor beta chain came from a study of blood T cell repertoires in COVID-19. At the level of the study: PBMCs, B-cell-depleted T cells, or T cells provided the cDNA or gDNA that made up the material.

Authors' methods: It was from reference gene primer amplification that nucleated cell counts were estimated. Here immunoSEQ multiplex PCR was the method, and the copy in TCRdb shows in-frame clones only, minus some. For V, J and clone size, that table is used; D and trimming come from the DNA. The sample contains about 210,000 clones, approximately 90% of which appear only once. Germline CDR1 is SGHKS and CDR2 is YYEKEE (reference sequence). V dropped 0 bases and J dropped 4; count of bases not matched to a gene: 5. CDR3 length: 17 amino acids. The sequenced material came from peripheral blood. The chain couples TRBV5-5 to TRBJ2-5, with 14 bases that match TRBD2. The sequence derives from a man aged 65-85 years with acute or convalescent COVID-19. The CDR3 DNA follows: TGTGCCAGCAGCTTGGGGGTGACTAGCGGGAGGGGAGAGACCCAGTACTTC. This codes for CASSLGVTSGRGETQYF.